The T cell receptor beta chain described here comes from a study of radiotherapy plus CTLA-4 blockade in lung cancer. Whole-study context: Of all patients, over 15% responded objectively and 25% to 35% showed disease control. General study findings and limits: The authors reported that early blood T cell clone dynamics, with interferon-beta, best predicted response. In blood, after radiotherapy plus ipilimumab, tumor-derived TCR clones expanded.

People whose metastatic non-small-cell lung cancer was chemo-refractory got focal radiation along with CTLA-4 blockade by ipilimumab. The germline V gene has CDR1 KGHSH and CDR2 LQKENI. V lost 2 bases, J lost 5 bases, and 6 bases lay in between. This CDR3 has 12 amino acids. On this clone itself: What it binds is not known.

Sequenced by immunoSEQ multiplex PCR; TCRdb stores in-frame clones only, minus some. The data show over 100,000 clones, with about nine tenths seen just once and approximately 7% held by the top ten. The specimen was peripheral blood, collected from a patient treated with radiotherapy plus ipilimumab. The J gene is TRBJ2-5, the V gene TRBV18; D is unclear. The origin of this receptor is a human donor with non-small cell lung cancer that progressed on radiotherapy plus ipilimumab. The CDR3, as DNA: TGTGCCAGCTCACCAAGGGCGGAGACCCAGTACTTC. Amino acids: CASSPRAETQYF.